This is a list of T cell receptor beta chains from one sample in a study of shared clonotypes between healthy human individuals. The assay was immunoSEQ multiplex PCR, and TCRdb's table has in-frame clones only and misses some. The table records roughly 1,800,000 clones, roughly 94% of them present only once. Sample: naive CD8+ T cells sorted from blood. The receptors were sampled from a young man in good health. Both conserved end residues are part of each CDR3. Fields, in order: J gene, D gene, V gene, clone size, CDR3 DNA, CDR3 protein. A D gene is named only where the DNA matches it firmly. The size entry is marked missing in some rows and otherwise reads once, few, many or a size class.

J gene: TRBJ2-7; D gene: .; V gene: TRBV18; clone size: .; CDR3 DNA: TGTGCCAGCTCACCGACAGGTGGGAATGGGTACTACGAGCAGTACTTC; CDR3 protein: CASSPTGGNGYYEQYF
J gene: TRBJ1-5; D gene: .; V gene: TRBV9; clone size: .; CDR3 DNA: TGTGCCAGCAGCTCGGGACCAAGCAATCAGCCCCAGCATTTT; CDR3 protein: CASSSGPSNQPQHF
J gene: TRBJ2-7; D gene: .; V gene: TRBV4-1; clone size: once; CDR3 DNA: TGCGCCAGCAGGGGGCAGGGCCACTACGAGCAGTACTTC; CDR3 protein: CASRGQGHYEQYF
J gene: TRBJ2-7; D gene: .; V gene: TRBV4-1; clone size: .; CDR3 DNA: TGCGCCAGCAGCCAAGGCTCCCCCGGACAGCAGGGTTACCACGAGCAGTACTTC; CDR3 protein: CASSQGSPGQQGYHEQYF
J gene: TRBJ2-3; D gene: TRBD2; V gene: TRBV7-9; clone size: .; CDR3 DNA: TGTGCCAGCAGCTTAGGGACTAGTGTCGGAGATACGCAGTATTTT; CDR3 protein: CASSLGTSVGDTQYF
J gene: TRBJ1-6; D gene: TRBD1; V gene: TRBV19; clone size: .; CDR3 DNA: TGTGCCAGACGGACAGGGAAGCCTTCCGGGAGCTCCTATAATTCACCCCTCCACTTT; CDR3 protein: CARRTGKPSGSSYNSPLHF
J gene: TRBJ1-2; D gene: .; V gene: TRBV9; clone size: once; CDR3 DNA: TGTGCCAGCAGCGTAGTGACGGGGAACTATGGCTACACCTTC; CDR3 protein: CASSVVTGNYGYTF
J gene: TRBJ1-3; D gene: .; V gene: TRBV28; clone size: .; CDR3 DNA: TGTGCCAGCAGTTCCCCCCTGGAGGGCGAAAACACCATATATTTT; CDR3 protein: CASSSPLEGENTIYF
J gene: TRBJ1-1; D gene: .; V gene: TRBV6-1; clone size: .; CDR3 DNA: TGTGCCAGCAGTGAAGGGGGGTGGAACACTGAAGCTTTCTTT; CDR3 protein: CASSEGGWNTEAFF
J gene: TRBJ2-1; D gene: .; V gene: TRBV30; clone size: .; CDR3 DNA: TGTGCCTGGGCGACTGGGAGCTCCTACAATGAGCAGTTCTTC; CDR3 protein: CAWATGSSYNEQFF
J gene: TRBJ1-6; D gene: .; V gene: TRBV4-1; clone size: .; CDR3 DNA: TGCGCCAGCAGCCAAGATGCTAACTATAATTCACCCCTCCACTTT; CDR3 protein: CASSQDANYNSPLHF
J gene: TRBJ1-1; D gene: TRBD1; V gene: TRBV2; clone size: .; CDR3 DNA: TGTGCCAGCAGTGAGAGACAGGGGTCGTTCACTGAAGCTTTCTTT; CDR3 protein: CASSERQGSFTEAFF
J gene: TRBJ1-2; D gene: .; V gene: TRBV5-4; clone size: .; CDR3 DNA: TGTGCCAGCAGCTCGGGGCTTTGGGACTATGGCTACACCTTC; CDR3 protein: CASSSGLWDYGYTF
J gene: TRBJ2-7; D gene: TRBD1; V gene: TRBV27; clone size: .; CDR3 DNA: TGTGCCAGCAGGCCCGGGACAGGGGTTTACGAGCAGTACTTC; CDR3 protein: CASRPGTGVYEQYF
J gene: TRBJ1-1; D gene: .; V gene: TRBV11-2; clone size: .; CDR3 DNA: TGTGCCAGCAGCCCGTCGGACAGGAACACTGAAGCTTTCTTT; CDR3 protein: CASSPSDRNTEAFF
J gene: TRBJ2-3; D gene: .; V gene: TRBV27; clone size: .; CDR3 DNA: TGTGCCAGCTCCCTACATGGGGCTCCCCCGTTGGATACGCAGTATTTT; CDR3 protein: CASSLHGAPPLDTQYF
J gene: TRBJ2-1; D gene: .; V gene: TRBV28; clone size: .; CDR3 DNA: TGTGCCAGCAGTTTTCCCACCATGGAGGTCCCGTACTCCTACAATGAGCAGTTCTTC; CDR3 protein: CASSFPTMEVPYSYNEQFF
J gene: TRBJ2-7; D gene: TRBD2; V gene: TRBV27; clone size: .; CDR3 DNA: TGTGCCAGCAGCGTCCTAGCGGGAGTCCGCGAGCAGTACTTC; CDR3 protein: CASSVLAGVREQYF
J gene: TRBJ2-7; D gene: .; V gene: TRBV29-1; clone size: .; CDR3 DNA: TGCAGCGTCGAAGACGGGGAAGCCTACGAGCAGTACTTC; CDR3 protein: CSVEDGEAYEQYF
J gene: TRBJ2-1; D gene: .; V gene: TRBV9; clone size: .; CDR3 DNA: TGTGCCAGCAGCGCTCGTCCCCCCTACAATGAGCAGTTCTTC; CDR3 protein: CASSARPPYNEQFF
J gene: TRBJ2-1; D gene: TRBD2; V gene: TRBV27; clone size: .; CDR3 DNA: TGTGCCAGCAGTTTGGCTAGCGGGGGCTATGAGCAGTTCTTC; CDR3 protein: CASSLASGGYEQFF
J gene: TRBJ2-7; D gene: .; V gene: TRBV6-1; clone size: .; CDR3 DNA: TGTGCCAGCAGTGGGATAGGGGTGGGGTACGAGCAGTACTTC; CDR3 protein: CASSGIGVGYEQYF
J gene: TRBJ2-7; D gene: .; V gene: TRBV7-9; clone size: .; CDR3 DNA: TGTGCCAGCAGCTTAGTCAGGGGAGGGGACTACGAGCAGTACTTC; CDR3 protein: CASSLVRGGDYEQYF
J gene: TRBJ2-7; D gene: .; V gene: TRBV4-1; clone size: .; CDR3 DNA: TGCGCCAGCGCCTTGGGGGCCGAGCAGTACTTC; CDR3 protein: CASALGAEQYF
J gene: TRBJ1-1; D gene: .; V gene: TRBV6-6; clone size: .; CDR3 DNA: TGTGCCAGCAGTTACTCGACGGCCTTGAACACTGAAGCTTTCTTT; CDR3 protein: CASSYSTALNTEAFF
J gene: TRBJ2-3; D gene: .; V gene: TRBV19; clone size: .; CDR3 DNA: TGTGCCAGTAGTGTCTTCCTAGTCGCAGATACGCAGTATTTT; CDR3 protein: CASSVFLVADTQYF
J gene: TRBJ2-4; D gene: TRBD2; V gene: TRBV4-1; clone size: .; CDR3 DNA: TGCGCCAGCAGCCAAGGGACTAGCGGGGGCTGGGACATTCAGTACTTC; CDR3 protein: CASSQGTSGGWDIQYF
J gene: TRBJ1-1; D gene: .; V gene: TRBV5-6; clone size: .; CDR3 DNA: TGTGCCAGCAGCCCGGGGGGCCCTGAAGCTTTCTTT; CDR3 protein: CASSPGGPEAFF
J gene: TRBJ2-5; D gene: .; V gene: TRBV6-1; clone size: .; CDR3 DNA: TGTGCCAGCAAGACAGCGAGTATTCAAGAGACCCAGTACTTC; CDR3 protein: CASKTASIQETQYF
J gene: TRBJ2-5; D gene: .; V gene: TRBV5-1; clone size: once; CDR3 DNA: TGCGCCAGCAGCTTGACGGGGGACGGGGAGACCCAGTACTTC; CDR3 protein: CASSLTGDGETQYF
J gene: TRBJ2-1; D gene: TRBD2; V gene: TRBV11-2; clone size: .; CDR3 DNA: TGTGCCAGCAGCTGGAGACTAGCGGGAGATAATGAGCAGTTCTTC; CDR3 protein: CASSWRLAGDNEQFF
J gene: TRBJ2-7; D gene: .; V gene: TRBV7-8; clone size: .; CDR3 DNA: TGTGCCAGCAGCCCCCAGGGACCGTCCTACGAGCAGTACTTC; CDR3 protein: CASSPQGPSYEQYF
J gene: TRBJ1-3; D gene: .; V gene: TRBV7-9; clone size: .; CDR3 DNA: TGTGCCAGCAGCTCCGCCCTGTGGGGAAACACCATATATTTT; CDR3 protein: CASSSALWGNTIYF
J gene: TRBJ2-2; D gene: TRBD2; V gene: TRBV5-1; clone size: .; CDR3 DNA: TGCGCCAGCAGCTTCGGCGCTAGCGGGAGTCCCGGGGAGCTGTTTTTT; CDR3 protein: CASSFGASGSPGELFF
J gene: TRBJ2-7; D gene: .; V gene: TRBV11-2; clone size: .; CDR3 DNA: TGTGCCAGCAGCTCATCGTCCTACGAGCAGTACTTC; CDR3 protein: CASSSSSYEQYF
J gene: TRBJ2-5; D gene: .; V gene: TRBV4-3; clone size: .; CDR3 DNA: TGCGCCAGCAGCCAATCCACAGGAGGTAGTCAGACCCAGTACTTC; CDR3 protein: CASSQSTGGSQTQYF